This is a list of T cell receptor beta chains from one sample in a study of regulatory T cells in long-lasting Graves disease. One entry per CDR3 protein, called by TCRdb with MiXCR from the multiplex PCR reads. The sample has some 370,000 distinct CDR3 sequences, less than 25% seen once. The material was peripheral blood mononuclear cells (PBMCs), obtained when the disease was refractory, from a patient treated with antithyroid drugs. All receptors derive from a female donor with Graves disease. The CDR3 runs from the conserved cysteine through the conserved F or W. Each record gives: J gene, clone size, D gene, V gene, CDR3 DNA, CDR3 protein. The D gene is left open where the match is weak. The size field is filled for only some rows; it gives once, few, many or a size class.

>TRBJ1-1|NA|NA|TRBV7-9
TGCGCCAGCAGCCAATCCCCAGGCGGTACCAACATGAACACTGAAGCTTTCTTT
CASSQSPGGTNMNTEAFF
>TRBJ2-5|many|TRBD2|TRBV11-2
TGTGCCAGCAGCTTAGATTGGGCGGGAGGTGTGGAGACCCAGTACTTC
CASSLDWAGGVETQYF
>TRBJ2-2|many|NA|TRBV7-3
TGTGCCAGCAGCTCGCTAGCTATTGGCACCGGGGAGCTGTTTTTT
CASSSLAIGTGELFF
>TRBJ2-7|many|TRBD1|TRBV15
TGTGCCACCAGCAGAGATTGGGCTTCTGGGGACAGACCCTACGAGCAGTACTTC
CATSRDWASGDRPYEQYF
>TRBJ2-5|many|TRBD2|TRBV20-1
TGCAGTGCGAGGGGACTAGCGGGAACGGAGACCCAGTACTTC
CSARGLAGTETQYF
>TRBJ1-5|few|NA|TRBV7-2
TGTGCCAGCAGCCCCGGGCAGAGCTGGGGAAATCAGCCCCAGCATTTT
CASSPGQSWGNQPQHF
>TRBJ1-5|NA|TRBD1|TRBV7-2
TGTGCCAGCAGCTTAGGTGGCAGGGGGAAGGGTCAGCCCCAGCATTTT
CASSLGGRGKGQPQHF
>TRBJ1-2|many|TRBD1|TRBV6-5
TGTGCCAGCAGTTCAAGACAGGGGGCGCCTGCCAACTATGGCTACACCTTC
CASSSRQGAPANYGYTF
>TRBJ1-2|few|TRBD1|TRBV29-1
TGCAGCGCCTGGACAGGGAACTATGGCTACACCTTC
CSAWTGNYGYTF
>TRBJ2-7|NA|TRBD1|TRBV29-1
TGCAGCGTCCCGGGACAGGGGTTCCACGAGCAGTACTTC
CSVPGQGFHEQYF
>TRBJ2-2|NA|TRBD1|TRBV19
TGTGCCAGTAGTATGGACAGGGGAGCCGGGGAGCTGTTTTTT
CASSMDRGAGELFF
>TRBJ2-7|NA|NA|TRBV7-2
TGTGCCAGCAGCTTACCCCTCCTCCCCTACCCCTCCTTGGAGCAGTACTTC
CASSLPLLPYPSLEQYF
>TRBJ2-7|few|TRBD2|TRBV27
TGTGCCAGCAGTGAAACCCGGACTAGCGGGAGGCCCCACACCTACGAGCAGTACTTC
CASSETRTSGRPHTYEQYF
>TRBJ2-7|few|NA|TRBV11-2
TGTGCCAGCAGCCACGACCGGCTCGGAGGGACCTACGAGCAGTACTTC
CASSHDRLGGTYEQYF
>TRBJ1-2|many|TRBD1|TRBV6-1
TGTGCCAGCAGAGGAACCGGGACAGGGGGTTATGGCTACACCTTC
CASRGTGTGGYGYTF
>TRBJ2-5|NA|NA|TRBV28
TGTGCCAGCAGTTTAAGGGTCGGTTGGCGGACCCAGTACTTC
CASSLRVGWRTQYF
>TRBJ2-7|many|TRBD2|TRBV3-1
TGTGCCAGCAGCCATGCACTAGCGGGAGGGCCTTACGAGCAGTACTTC
CASSHALAGGPYEQYF
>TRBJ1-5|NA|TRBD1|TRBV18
TGTGCCAGCTCACAGGACAGGGTTAATCAGCCCCAGCATTTT
CASSQDRVNQPQHF
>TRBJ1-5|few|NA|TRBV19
TGTGCCAGCCATACAGGGCCAAGCAATCAGCCCCAGCATTTT
CASHTGPSNQPQHF
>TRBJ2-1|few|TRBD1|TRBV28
TGTGCCAGCATTGGGACAGGGGGTGGGCAGTTCTTC
CASIGTGGGQFF
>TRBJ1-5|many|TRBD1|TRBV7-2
TGTGCCAGCAGCTCCGGGACAGGGGGCAATCAGCCCCAGCATTTT
CASSSGTGGNQPQHF
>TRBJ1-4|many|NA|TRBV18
TGTGCCAGCTCACCCGGGAATGAAAAACTGTTTTTT
CASSPGNEKLFF